This TCR beta chain was recovered during a study of OX40 agonist ivuxolimab in advanced cancers. Background for the entire study: Ivuxolimab was an agonistic, fully human IgG2 monoclonal antibody directed against OX40 (CD134), a costimulatory receptor. Intravenous ivuxolimab was administered to patients every 2 weeks at six dose levels: 0.01, 0.1, 0.3, 1.5, 3 and 10 mg/kg. Of the roughly 54 patients in dose escalation, around 19 had hepatocellular carcinoma, some 15 had melanoma, 9 had renal cell carcinoma and 9 had head and neck cancer. In the dose-escalation cohort, more than 75% of patients were male, and the mean age was about 55 years, with a range of about 23 to 85. Prior anti-PD-1, anti-PD-L1 or anti-CTLA-4 therapy was permitted, and approximately 39% of dose-escalation patients had received checkpoint inhibitors. Partial responses were achieved by three dose-escalation patients, of whom one had hepatocellular carcinoma and two had cutaneous melanoma. The point of sequencing TCRbeta in the periphery was to test whether ivuxolimab changed TCR sequence diversity and drove clonal T-cell expansion. The monotherapy dose-escalation portion (N = 52 patients) of the phase I ivuxolimab trial is reported in the paper.

Study-wide findings and limitations: On average, CD8+ T cells showed more expanded clones than CD4+ T cells after ivuxolimab. Low levels of normalized T-cell clonal expansion were also seen in some nonresponding patients. In the 0.1-3.0 mg/kg groups, partial responders had among the lowest normalized peripheral clonal expansion, particularly in CD8+ T cells. At doses from 0.1 to 3.0 mg/kg, clonal expansion was seen in both CD4+ and CD8+ blood T cells between baseline and week 6. Antigen specificity was not determined for the clonally expanded peripheral T cells.

The germline V gene encodes CDR1 SGHRS and CDR2 YFSETQ. The V and J ends are trimmed by 4 bases and 2 bases, leaving 12 bases between them. Inclusive of the bounding cysteine and phenylalanine, the CDR3 is 14 residues long. The entry retains the CDR3 DNA only, 42 bases that are in frame from base 1. Genomic DNA was extracted from sorted cells for sequencing of the TCRbeta CDR3 region. The immunoSEQ Assay was used for sequencing of TCRbeta CDR3 regions. TCRdb mirrors the immuneACCESS table, restricted to in-frame sequences. Some clones are absent from its copies; in checked studies, under half trace to an unresolved V gene, and the reason for the others is unknown. The sample yields about 78,000 clones; under 90% were counted once. 0.4% to 0.5% of the sample is held by the ten biggest clonotypes. The trial excluded patients who had a history of autoimmune disease or who were on systemic immunosuppression. Peripheral blood for TCR sequencing was drawn from every dose cohort at baseline, at cycle 4 day 1 and at cycle 7 day 1. Samples were obtained from an open-label, multicenter, first-in-human phase I dose-escalation trial of ivuxolimab. Adults with locally advanced or metastatic melanoma, renal cell carcinoma, hepatocellular carcinoma or head and neck squamous cell carcinoma were enrolled in the trial. CD4+ and CD8+ T cells were sorted separately from peripheral blood before TCR sequencing.

As for this clone: Its antigen specificity is not known. It has no much larger one-base neighbor in the sample; base qualities were not kept.

Sequencing was performed on CD4+ or CD8+ T cells sorted from blood, taken in a trial of the OX40 agonist ivuxolimab. The sequence was collected from an adult with an advanced solid tumor such as melanoma, head and neck, liver or kidney cancer. The chain employs TRBV5-1 and TRBJ2-5; TRBD1 might be the D gene, on 6 matching bases. The sequenced DNA: TGCGCCAGCAGCCTGTACAGGGCACAAGAGACCCAGTACTTC. Protein translation: CASSLYRAQETQYF.